This T cell receptor beta chain was observed in a study of T cell responses to AZD1222 COVID-19 vaccine. Comments on this clone: The target antigen is unknown.

Repertoires were generated with immunoSEQ multiplex PCR, while TCRdb's copy carries only in-frame clones and drops some. The sample contains some 120,000 clones, about 87% of which appear only once. Study conclusions and caveats: Two doses of AZD1222 preceded a rise in Spike-specific TCR breadth and depth.

The length of the CDR3 is 14 residues. Deletions cut 5 bases from V and 3 bases from J, with 11 bases between. The V gene's germline CDR1 is MDHEN and CDR2 SYDVKM. This sequence joins TRBV28 and TRBJ1-5; perhaps TRBD1 as D (5 bases). The clonotype comes from an adult in good health. Sequenced here: peripheral blood, sampled on day 0 of AZD1222 vaccination. The CDR3 DNA follows: TGTGCCAGCAGTGCCGGACACTCCAATCAGCCCCAGCATTTT. This sequence encodes CASSAGHSNQPQHF.